Shown below are 10 T cell receptor beta chains from a single sample sequenced in a study of blood T cell repertoires in COVID-19. TCRdb's table, derived via immunoSEQ multiplex PCR, lists solely in-frame clones and lacks some. The table records about 400,000 clones, roughly nine tenths of them present only once. Specimen: PBMCs or T cells enriched from blood (not recorded which). These receptors were taken from a young woman with acute COVID-19.

The chain combines TRBV14 with TRBJ2-2; the match to TRBD1 covers 10 bases. CDR1 is SGHDN, CDR2 FVKESK, per germline. The CDR3 spans 16 residues. After removal of 1 base from V and 5 bases from J, the junction contained 4 bases not matched to a gene. CDR3 sequence reads: CASSQGQGARTGELFF. DNA for the CDR3: TGTGCCAGCAGCCAAGGACAGGGGGCAAGGACCGGGGAGCTGTTTTTT.

The V gene is TRBV6-2 or TRBV6-3, the J gene TRBJ2-7, with a tentative D call TRBD2 (5 bases). The germline V gene encodes CDR1 MNHEY and CDR2 SVGEGT. Trimming took 5 bases from V and 5 from J, leaving 13 bases between them. The CDR3 runs 13 residues. The CDR3 protein is CASSRFPGDEQYF. DNA of the CDR3: TGTGCCAGCAGTAGATTCCCCGGGGACGAGCAGTACTTC.

Points on this clone: A read error may account for a junction end that differs from germline. V usage is TRBV7-7 and J usage is TRBJ2-5, with 10 bases identical to TRBD2. This CDR3 has 16 amino acids. In germline, CDR1 is SSHAT, CDR2 FNYEAQ (reference sequence). DNA of the CDR3: TGTGCTAGCAGCGCTCTAGCGGGAGACCTCCAAGAGACCCAGTACTTC. As protein: CASSALAGDLQETQYF.

The chain couples TRBV29-1 to TRBJ1-5; the D is unclear. This CDR3 has 14 residues. Germline CDR1 is SQVTM and CDR2 is ANQGSEA. V dropped 7 bases and J dropped 3 bases, with 16 bases sitting between them. CDR3 protein: CSARGDALNQPQHF. CDR3 nucleotide sequence: TGCAGCGCCAGAGGTGACGCGCTCAATCAGCCCCAGCATTTT.

About this clone itself: The sample contains more than one DNA sequence encoding this CDR3. The J gene is TRBJ1-5, the V gene TRBV3-1 (or the pseudogene TRBV3-2); the match to TRBD1 covers 9 bases. This CDR3 contains 17 residues. Germline lookup yields CDR1 LGHDT and CDR2 YNNKEL (reference sequence). V lost 0 bases, J lost 1 base, and 4 bases stayed unmatched. The CDR3 DNA reads as TGTGCCAGCAGCCAAGAGGGACAGGGTCCCAGCAATCAGCCCCAGCATTTT. Protein sequence: CASSQEGQGPSNQPQHF.

This chain joins TRBV3-1 (or the pseudogene TRBV3-2) and TRBJ2-3, with TRBD1 as a possible D gene (5 bases). Germline V gives CDR1 LGHDT, CDR2 YNNKEL (reference sequence). The CDR3 has 15 amino acids. Trimming pared 1 base from V and 1 base from J, leaving 9 bases between. The CDR3 DNA reads as TGTGCCAGCAGCCAAGGACAGCGTCGCACAGATACGCAGTATTTT. This translates into CASSQGQRRTDTQYF.

The CDR3 region is CASSQDLTGGPYDEQFF. The CDR3 coding sequence is TGCGCCAGCAGCCAAGACCTAACGGGGGGGCCCTATGATGAGCAGTTCTTC. J is TRBJ2-1 and V is TRBV4-1; 8 bases align to TRBD2. From germline, CDR1 is MGHRA and CDR2 YSYEKL. The CDR3 is made up of 17 amino acids. The V and J ends lost 0 bases and 8 bases, in that order; junction bases with no gene match: 12.

The chain joins TRBV5-6 to TRBJ2-7, with 9 bases aligning to TRBD1. Germline V gene sequence: CDR1 SGHDT, CDR2 YYEEEE. The junction had 5 bases not matched to a gene; V was cut back by 4 bases and J by 0 bases. The CDR3 runs 15 residues. The CDR3 here is CASSGGTGISYEQYF. CDR3 nucleotide sequence: TGTGCCAGCAGCGGGGGGACAGGGATCTCCTACGAGCAGTACTTC.

The chain couples TRBV4-1 to TRBJ2-2; TRBD2 agrees at 15 bases. J was trimmed by 9 bases and V by 3 bases; bases with no gene match: 11. The CDR3 is 18 amino acids. Germline CDR1 is MGHRA and CDR2 is YSYEKL. CDR3 in amino acids: CASSQWTSGGANIWELFF. The DNA of the CDR3 is TGCGCCAGCAGCCAGTGGACTAGCGGGGGGGCCAATATCTGGGAGCTGTTTTTT.

This chain uses TRBV19 with TRBJ1-2; D unclear. Germline values: CDR1 LNHDA, CDR2 SQIVND (reference sequence). Trimming stripped 8 bases from V and 3 bases from J, with 19 bases between. CDR3 length: 15 residues. For the CDR3, the DNA is TGTGCCAGTTCCTTAAAGCGGTTGAGGGACTATGGCTACACCTTC. Translated: CASSLKRLRDYGYTF. The whole variable domain, remainder taken from reference TRBV19 and TRBJ1-2, is DGGITQSPKYLFRKEGQNVTLSCEQNLNHDAMYWYRQDPGQGLRLIYYSQIVNDFQKGDIAEGYSVSREKKESFPLTVTSAQKNPTAFYLCASSLKRLRDYGYTFGSGTRLTVV.